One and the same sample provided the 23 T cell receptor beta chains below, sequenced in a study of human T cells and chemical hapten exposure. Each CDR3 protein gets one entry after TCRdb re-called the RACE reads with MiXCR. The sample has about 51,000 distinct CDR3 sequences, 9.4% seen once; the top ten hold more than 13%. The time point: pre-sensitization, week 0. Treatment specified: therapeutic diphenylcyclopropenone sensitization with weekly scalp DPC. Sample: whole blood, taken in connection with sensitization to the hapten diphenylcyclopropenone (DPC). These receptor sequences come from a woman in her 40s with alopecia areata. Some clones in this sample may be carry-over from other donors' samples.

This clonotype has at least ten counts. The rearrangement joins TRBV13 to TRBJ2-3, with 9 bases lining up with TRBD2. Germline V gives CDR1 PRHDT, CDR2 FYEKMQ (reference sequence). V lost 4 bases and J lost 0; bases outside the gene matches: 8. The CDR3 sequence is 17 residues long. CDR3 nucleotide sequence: TGTGCCAGCAGCTCCCGGGCTAGCGGGGCGAGCACAGATACGCAGTATTTT. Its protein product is CASSSRASGASTDTQYF.

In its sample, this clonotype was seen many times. DNA for the CDR3: TGTGCCTTGGCCGGAGCCAGGGGTGAGCAGTTCTTC. Its protein is CALAGARGEQFF. This chain uses TRBV30 with TRBJ2-1; tentative D call: TRBD1 (6 bases). Trimming took off 7 bases at V and 9 bases at J, with 16 bases between the two ends. CDR3 size: 12 residues. Germline V gene sequence: CDR1 GTSNPN, CDR2 SVGIG (reference sequence).

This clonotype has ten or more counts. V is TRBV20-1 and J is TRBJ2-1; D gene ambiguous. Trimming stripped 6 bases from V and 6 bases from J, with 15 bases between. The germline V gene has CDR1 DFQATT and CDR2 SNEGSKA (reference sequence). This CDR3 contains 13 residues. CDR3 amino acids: CSARTSPGNEQFF. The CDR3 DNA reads TGCAGTGCCCGGACCTCCCCGGGCAATGAGCAGTTCTTC.

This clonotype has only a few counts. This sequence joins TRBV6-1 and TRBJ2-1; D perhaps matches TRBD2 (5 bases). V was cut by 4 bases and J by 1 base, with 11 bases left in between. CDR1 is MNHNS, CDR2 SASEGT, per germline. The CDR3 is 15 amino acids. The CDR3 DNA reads TGTGCCAGCAGTGTACCCGGGAATTCCTACAATGAGCAGTTCTTC. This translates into CASSVPGNSYNEQFF.

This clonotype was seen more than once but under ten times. The CDR3 region has the DNA TGTGCCAGCAGTTACTCCTCTGGGGAAAAACTGTTTTTT. Protein product: CASSYSSGEKLFF. The chain joins TRBV6-6 to TRBJ1-4; D is unresolved. CDR3 length: 13 residues. Between the trimmed V and J ends, which lost 0 bases and 8 bases, there was a span of 7 bases. CDR1 MNHNY and CDR2 SVGAGI come from the germline V gene (reference sequence).

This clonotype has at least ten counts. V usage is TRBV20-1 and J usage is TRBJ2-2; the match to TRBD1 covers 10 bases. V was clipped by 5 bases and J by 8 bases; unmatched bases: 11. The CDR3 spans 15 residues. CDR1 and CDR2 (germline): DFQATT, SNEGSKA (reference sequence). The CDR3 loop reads CSAPGTGVYPGELFF. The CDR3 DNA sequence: TGCAGTGCTCCCGGGACAGGGGTTTACCCGGGGGAGCTGTTTTTT.

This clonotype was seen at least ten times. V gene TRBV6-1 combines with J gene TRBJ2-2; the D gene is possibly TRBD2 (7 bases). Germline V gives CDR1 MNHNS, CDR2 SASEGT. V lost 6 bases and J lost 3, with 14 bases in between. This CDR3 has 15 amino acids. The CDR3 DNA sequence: TGTGCCAGCAGGGGAGGGGGGACGGACACCGGGGAGCTGTTTTTT. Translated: CASRGGGTDTGELFF.

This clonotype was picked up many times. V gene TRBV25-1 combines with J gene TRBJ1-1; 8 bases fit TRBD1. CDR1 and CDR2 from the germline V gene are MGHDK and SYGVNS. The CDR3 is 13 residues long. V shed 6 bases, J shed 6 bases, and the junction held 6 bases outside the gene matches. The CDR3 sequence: CASRGETGAEAFF. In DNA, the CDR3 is TGTGCCAGCAGAGGGGAGACAGGGGCTGAAGCTTTCTTT.

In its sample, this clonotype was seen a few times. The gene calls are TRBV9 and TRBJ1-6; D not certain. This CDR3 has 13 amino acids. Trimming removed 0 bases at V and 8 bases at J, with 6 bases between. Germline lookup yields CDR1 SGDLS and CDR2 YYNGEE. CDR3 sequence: CASSVARYSPLHF. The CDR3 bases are TGTGCCAGCAGCGTAGCTCGTTATTCACCCCTCCACTTT.

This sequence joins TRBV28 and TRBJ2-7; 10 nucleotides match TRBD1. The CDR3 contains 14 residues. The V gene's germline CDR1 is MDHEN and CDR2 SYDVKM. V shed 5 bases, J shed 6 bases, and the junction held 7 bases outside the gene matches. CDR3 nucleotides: TGTGCCAGCAGTCAGGGACAGGGGTTGCGCGAGCAGTACTTC. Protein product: CASSQGQGLREQYF.

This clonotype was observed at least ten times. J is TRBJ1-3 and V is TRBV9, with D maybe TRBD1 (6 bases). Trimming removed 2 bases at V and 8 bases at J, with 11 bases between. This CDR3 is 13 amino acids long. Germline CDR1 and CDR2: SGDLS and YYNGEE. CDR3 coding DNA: TGTGCCAGCAGCGTTCCAGGGGCAGACACCATATATTTT. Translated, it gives CASSVPGADTIYF.

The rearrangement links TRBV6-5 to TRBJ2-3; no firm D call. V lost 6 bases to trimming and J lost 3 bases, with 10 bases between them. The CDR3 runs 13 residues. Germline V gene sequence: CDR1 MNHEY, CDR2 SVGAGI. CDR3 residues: CASRPDQTDTQYF. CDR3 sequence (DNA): TGTGCCAGCAGACCCGACCAAACAGATACGCAGTATTTT.

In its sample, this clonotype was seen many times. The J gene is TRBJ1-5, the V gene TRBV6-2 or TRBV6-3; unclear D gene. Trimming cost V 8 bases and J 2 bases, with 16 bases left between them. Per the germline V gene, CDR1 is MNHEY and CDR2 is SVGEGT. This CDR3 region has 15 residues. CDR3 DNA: TGTGCCAGCGGGGAGGGCGAGGAGGGCAATCAGCCCCAGCATTTT. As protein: CASGEGEEGNQPQHF.

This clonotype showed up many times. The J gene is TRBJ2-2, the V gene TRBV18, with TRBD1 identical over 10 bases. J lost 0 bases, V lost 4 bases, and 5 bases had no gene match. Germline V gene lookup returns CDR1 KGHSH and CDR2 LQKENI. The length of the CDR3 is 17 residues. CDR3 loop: CASSRDRGHANTGELFF. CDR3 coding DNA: TGTGCCAGCTCACGGGACAGGGGCCACGCGAACACCGGGGAGCTGTTTTTT.

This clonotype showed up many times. The CDR3 DNA follows: TGTGCCAGCAGTTTAGTGGGGGCCTCTGGAAACACCATATATTTT. It translates to CASSLVGASGNTIYF. The rearrangement joins TRBV12-3 or TRBV12-4 to TRBJ1-3, with TRBD1 as a possible D gene (6 bases). V lost 1 base to trimming and J lost 0 bases, with 7 bases between them. The CDR3 is 15 amino acids.

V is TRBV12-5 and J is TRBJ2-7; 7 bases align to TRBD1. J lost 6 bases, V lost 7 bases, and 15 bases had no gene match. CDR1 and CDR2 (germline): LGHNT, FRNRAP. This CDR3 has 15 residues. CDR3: CASAPGQAEPGEQYF. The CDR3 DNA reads TGTGCTAGTGCTCCCGGACAGGCCGAGCCGGGCGAGCAGTACTTC.

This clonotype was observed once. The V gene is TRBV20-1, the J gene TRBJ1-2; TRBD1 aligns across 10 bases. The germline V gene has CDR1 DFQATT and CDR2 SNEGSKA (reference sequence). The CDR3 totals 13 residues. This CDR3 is CRATGTGDYGYTF. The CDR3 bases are TGCAGGGCAACCGGGACAGGGGACTATGGCTACACCTTC.

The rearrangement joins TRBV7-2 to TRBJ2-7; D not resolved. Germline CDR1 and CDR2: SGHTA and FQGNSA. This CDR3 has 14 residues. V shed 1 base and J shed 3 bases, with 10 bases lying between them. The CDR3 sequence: CASSLGAIFYEQYF. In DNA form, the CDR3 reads TGTGCCAGCAGCTTAGGGGCAATCTTCTACGAGCAGTACTTC.

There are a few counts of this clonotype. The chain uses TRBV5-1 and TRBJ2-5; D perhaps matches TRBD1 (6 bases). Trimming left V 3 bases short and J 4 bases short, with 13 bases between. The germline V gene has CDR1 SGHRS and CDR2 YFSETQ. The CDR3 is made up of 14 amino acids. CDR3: CASSWSQGIETQYF. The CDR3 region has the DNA TGCGCCAGCAGCTGGTCACAGGGCATAGAGACCCAGTACTTC.

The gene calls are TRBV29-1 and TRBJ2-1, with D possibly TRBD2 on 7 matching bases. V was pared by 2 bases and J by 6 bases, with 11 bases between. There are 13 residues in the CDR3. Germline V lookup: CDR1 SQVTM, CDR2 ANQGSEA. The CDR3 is CSVERRGRNEQFF. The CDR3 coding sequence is TGCAGCGTTGAAAGGCGGGGGCGCAATGAGCAGTTCTTC.

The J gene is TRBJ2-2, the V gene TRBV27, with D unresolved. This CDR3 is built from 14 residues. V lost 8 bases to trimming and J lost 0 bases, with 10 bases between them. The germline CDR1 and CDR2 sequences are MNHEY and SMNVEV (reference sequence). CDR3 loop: CASGPTANTGELFF. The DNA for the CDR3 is TGTGCCAGCGGCCCTACCGCGAACACCGGGGAGCTGTTTTTT.

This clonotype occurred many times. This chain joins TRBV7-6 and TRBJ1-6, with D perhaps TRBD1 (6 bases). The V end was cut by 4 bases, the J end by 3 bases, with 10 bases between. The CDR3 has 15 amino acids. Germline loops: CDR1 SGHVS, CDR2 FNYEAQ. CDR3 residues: CASSSMDSYNSPLHF. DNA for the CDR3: TGTGCCAGCAGCTCAATGGACAGCTATAATTCACCCCTCCACTTT.

The CDR3 loop is CASSLERGGADTQYF. The CDR3 nucleotides are TGCGCCAGCAGCCTGGAGCGGGGGGGCGCAGATACGCAGTATTTT. V gene TRBV4-1 combines with J gene TRBJ2-3; 10 nucleotides align to TRBD2. J was trimmed by 4 bases and V by 4 bases; bases with no gene match: 5. The CDR3 consists of 15 residues. CDR1 MGHRA and CDR2 YSYEKL come from the germline V gene.